The clone carrying this TCR beta chain was seen just once. The CDR3 covers 13 residues. Germline-derived CDR1 and CDR2 are SGHRS and YFSETQ. V lost 1 base, J lost 10 bases, and 14 bases lay in between. This sample's time point: blood 4 weeks post-SBRT, at nephrectomy. The treatment here: 15 Gy SBRT to primary tumor, nephrectomy 4 weeks later. These data originate in a study of radiation and T cells in renal cell carcinoma. Generated by immunoSEQ multiplex PCR, the TCRdb table keeps only in-frame clones and is missing some. This table has over 85,000 clones, approximately 80% appearing once. V and J are TRBV5-1 and TRBJ1-1; no clear D gene. Source: blood, taken from a patient whose treatment included radiotherapy and nephrectomy. The origin of this receptor is a man aged 50 or older with renal cell carcinoma. As DNA, the CDR3 is TGCGCCAGCAGCTTGTCGCTGCTGGCAGGAGCTTTCTTT. Protein product: CASSLSLLAGAFF.